The rows below give T cell receptor beta chains drawn from one sample of a study of shared clonotypes between healthy human individuals. Clones were sequenced by immunoSEQ multiplex PCR, and TCRdb holds only the in-frame ones, with some missing. This table has 2 million to 3 million clones, approximately 94% appearing once. The sequenced sample consisted of naive CD4+ T cells from PBMCs. Source of these receptors: a young man in good health. Some clones in this sample may be carry-over from other donors' samples. Both conserved end residues are part of each CDR3.

V gene	J gene	CDR3 protein
TRBV5-1	TRBJ1-5	CASSLTGGDSNQPQHF
TRBV10-3	TRBJ2-1	CAISESGLAGGGEQFF
TRBV29-1	TRBJ1-1	CSVLTGTNTEAFF
TRBV5-1	TRBJ2-5	CASSFERGAETQYF
TRBV27	TRBJ1-1	CASRSLPQGRATEAFF
TRBV7-2	TRBJ2-1	CASSLSAQSSYNEQFF
TRBV11-2	TRBJ1-4	CASSSSRAFNEKLFF
TRBV9	TRBJ2-1	CASSVASSNEQFF
TRBV5-1	TRBJ1-2	CASSLTANYGYTF
TRBV5-4	TRBJ2-7	CASSLSGNYEQYF
TRBV29-1	TRBJ2-6	CSVRGLSGANVLTF
TRBV5-1	TRBJ2-3	CASSLGPFSTDTQYF
TRBV5-1	TRBJ2-3	CASSPLLAGASTDTQYF
TRBV19	TRBJ1-5	CASRGQHSNQPQHF
TRBV4-3	TRBJ2-2	CASSQPSGSLHGELFF
TRBV7-3	TRBJ1-3	CASSLNIGSGNTIYF
TRBV19	TRBJ2-7	CASSHTGGSYEQYF
TRBV6-1	TRBJ1-3	CASTGQPASGNTIYF
TRBV19	TRBJ1-1	CASRSSSFGGGSGEAFF
TRBV2	TRBJ2-3	CASSPSGRVGDTQYF
TRBV10-1	TRBJ1-3	CASSEEGGRGNTIYF
TRBV27	TRBJ2-3	CASSRGTSTDTQYF
TRBV2	TRBJ1-4	CASSVGGWGEKLFF
TRBV27	TRBJ2-7	CASSFHGGLAGGPRYEQYF
TRBV2	TRBJ2-1	CASSGQGSSYNEQFF
TRBV5-1	TRBJ2-1	CASSPAGGRGEQFF
TRBV18	TRBJ2-3	CASSPTGTTVGDTQYF
TRBV5-3	TRBJ1-5	CASSLPGGGQPQHF
TRBV5-1	TRBJ2-3	CASSLQGGEPDTQYF
TRBV28	TRBJ1-4	CASSPGTAEKLFF
TRBV28	TRBJ2-1	CASTLYNEQFF
TRBV18	TRBJ2-3	CASSPPPPDTQYF
TRBV6-6	TRBJ2-7	CASSYTGQRYEQYF
TRBV7-2	TRBJ2-5	CASSLDRQETQYF
TRBV6-6	TRBJ1-1	CASSLGKGGNGSFF
TRBV28	TRBJ2-7	CASSSGPYEQYF
TRBV28	TRBJ2-1	CASSETSGSGNEQFF
TRBV5-1	TRBJ1-4	CASSRGGTGPNEKLFF
TRBV18	TRBJ2-3	CASSPLLGIPLAADTQYF
TRBV7-2	TRBJ2-5	CASSLEGQEIETQYF
TRBV21-1	TRBJ1-2	CASSNWAAPNYGYTF
TRBV30	TRBJ2-3	CAWSPSGGTDTQYF
TRBV7-3	TRBJ2-1	CASSWGGRGLYNEQFF
TRBV20-1	TRBJ1-4	CSAGRTEKLFF
TRBV6-1	TRBJ2-4	CASSGGRGKNIQYF
TRBV7-8	TRBJ1-1	CASSRGTGPTEAFF
TRBV5-5	TRBJ2-1	CASSPYTYNEQFF
TRBV5-1	TRBJ1-1	CASSLAAENTEAFF
TRBV19	TRBJ2-4	CASSSLAAAKNIQYF
TRBV11-3	TRBJ2-7	CASSFPWSPSYEQYF
TRBV29-1	TRBJ2-7	CSAAGRQGLGEQYF
TRBV7-8	TRBJ2-7	CASSQILGPYESYEQYF
TRBV2	TRBJ2-2	CASISDIAGELFF
TRBV4-3	TRBJ2-3	CASSQGLGGADTQYF
TRBV30	TRBJ1-6	CAWSLRPSPSPLHF
TRBV2	TRBJ1-5	CASRGTGGDQPQHF